Detailed here is one T cell receptor beta chain. No antigen is known for it. The data derive from a study of T-cell reconstitution after alpha-beta-depleted transplantation in children. The V and J ends lost 3 bases and 5 bases respectively, with 14 bases between them. The CDR3 length is 13 residues. Germline V gives CDR1 DFQATT, CDR2 SNEGSKA (reference sequence). The authors prepared the TCRbeta library with unique molecular identifiers. A single record per CDR3 protein comes from TCRdb applying MiXCR to the PCR reads. The sample shows around 300,000 distinct CDR3 sequences, over 9% of them seen only once. Study-level findings and limits: Newly generated T cells supplied most T-cell counts and diversity one year post-transplant. Surviving recipient T cells and intrathymic progenitors accounted for some patients' high TCRbeta diversity at day 60. Reported findings indicate that, about two months after transplant, alpha-beta T cells came from several hundred expanded clones, which were derived from non-depleted graft cells.

The rearrangement links TRBV20-1 to TRBJ2-7; a possible D gene is TRBD2 (6 bases). The sequencing here drew on PBMCs, taken before TCRalphabeta/CD19-depleted stem cell transplant. This TCR derives from a boy under two years old with acute myeloid leukemia, due to receive a stem cell transplant. The CDR3 DNA follows: TGCAGTGCTAGTGGAGGGCACTTGGACGAGCAGTACTTC. Translated: CSASGGHLDEQYF.